This T cell receptor beta chain was sequenced for a study of cytomegalovirus exposure and HLA in healthy donors. On the study more broadly: Among the 300 to 500 genotyped donors, more than 70% were placed in the Caucasian-associated ancestry cluster.

Donors in the study were healthy people who gave bone marrow. The CDR3 sequence is 15 residues long. Germline V gene data show CDR1 as SGHVS and CDR2 as FQNEAQ. The V end lost 2 bases, the J end lost 0 bases, and 8 bases lay between the germline ends. Primers: 60 Vbeta forward and 13 Jbeta reverse. Measured with immunoSEQ multiplex PCR; TCRdb has only the in-frame clones, and not every one. The sample consists of roughly 140,000 clones, roughly 77% of them appearing once. Notes on the study in general: Sequencing likely caused a cluster of highly shared sequence variants. The study labeled 180 or so TCR beta chains cytomegalovirus-associated.

This clone was observed a single time. Its cognate antigen is unknown. Sequenced material: PBMCs. The chain employs TRBV7-8 and TRBJ2-1; D perhaps matches TRBD1 (6 bases). The receptor's source is a man aged 30 to 39 in good health and CMV-seronegative. In DNA, the CDR3 is TGTGCCAGCAGCTTAACAGGGAGCTCCTACAATGAGCAGTTCTTC. It is translated as CASSLTGSSYNEQFF.